These 24 T cell receptor beta chains were all obtained from the same sample, sequenced in a study of CXCR3-negative and CXCR3-positive naive CD8 T cells (dated by TCRdb to between 2018 and 2021). Data came from a NextSeq 550. The Human TCR Profiling Kit (MiLaboratory) was used to prepare UMI-labeled 5' RACE TRB cDNA libraries. TCRdb reprocessed the reads; each CDR3 protein sequence makes one entry, and DNA is unavailable. This sample's listing comprises tens of thousands of distinct CDR3 sequences. The top ten clones comprise around 1.9% of the sample. Sequenced: naive CXCR3- CD8+ T cells from blood. Reading the label with the study, this specimen's cell subset or site is: CD45RO-CCR7+CD27+CD95- naive CD8+ T cells lacking CXCR3 (TNR3-). These receptors originate from a human donor in good health. Some clones in this sample may be carry-over from other donors' samples.

This chain links TRBV4-1 with TRBJ1-2. CDR1 is MGHRA, CDR2 YSYEKL, per germline. The CDR3 sequence is 14 residues long. CDR3 residues: CASSQDLGEYGYTF.

The rearrangement links TRBV4-2 to TRBJ1-1. CDR3 size: 13 residues. CDR1 is LGHNA, CDR2 YNFKEQ, per germline. This chain's CDR3 is CASMGGVNTEAFF.

This chain joins TRBV28 and TRBJ2-5; TCRdb's D call, TRBD2, is unchecked because there is no DNA. Germline lookup yields CDR1 MDHEN and CDR2 SYDVKM. CDR3 size: 13 residues. The chain's CDR3 is CASTLAGEETQYF. The variable domain in full, with the rest retrieved from reference TRBV28 and TRBJ2-5, is DVKVTQSSRYLVKRTGEKVFLECVQDMDHENMFWYRQDPGLGLRLIYFSYDVKMKEKGDIPEGYSVSREKKERFSLILESASTNQTSMYLCASTLAGEETQYFGPGTRLLVL.

V usage is TRBV20-1 and J usage is TRBJ2-1. The CDR3 loop spans 16 amino acids. Germline V gene sequence: CDR1 DFQATT, CDR2 SNEGSKA (reference sequence). The CDR3 sequence: CSARDLEGEPYNEQFF.

The chain recombines TRBV20-1 with TRBJ2-1; TCRdb names TRBD2, which stays unverified in the absence of DNA. CDR3 size: 14 residues. Germline V gene sequence: CDR1 DFQATT, CDR2 SNEGSKA (reference sequence). Here the CDR3 reads CSASSGTSMNEQFF.

The gene calls are TRBV30 and TRBJ2-5; TCRdb returns TRBD1, unconfirmable since there is no DNA. The CDR3 covers 15 residues. Germline values: CDR1 GTSNPN, CDR2 SVGIG (reference sequence). The CDR3 sequence is CAWGRQGILQETQYF.

The chain uses TRBV4-2 and TRBJ2-7; TCRdb's D gene call, TRBD1, goes unchecked for lack of DNA. Germline CDR1 is LGHNA and CDR2 is YNFKEQ. The CDR3 spans 16 residues. The CDR3 spells CASSQEFGGPSYEQYF.

The V call is TRBV29-1, the J call TRBJ1-5; the D call of TRBD1 rests on TCRdb alone, since no DNA is present to check it. The CDR3 loop spans 13 amino acids. The germline CDR1 and CDR2 sequences are SQVTM and ANQGSEA. This chain's CDR3 is CSVGATGNQPQHF. The full variable domain, its missing parts supplied by reference TRBV29-1 and TRBJ1-5, is SAVISQKPSRDICQRGTSLTIQCQVDSQVTMMFWYRQQPGQSLTLIATANQGSEATYESGFVIDKFPISRPNLTFSTLTVSNMSPEDSSIYLCSVGATGNQPQHFGDGTRLSIL.

The chain couples TRBV20-1 to TRBJ2-2. The CDR3 consists of 15 residues. Germline CDR1 reads DFQATT; CDR2 reads SNEGSKA (reference sequence). CDR3 amino acids: CNARDSAGNTGELFF.

The chain links TRBV12-3 or TRBV12-4 to TRBJ1-3; TCRdb proposes TRBD1, but this gene call is untestable without DNA. The CDR3 covers 15 residues. CDR3: CASRKDRESGNTIYF.

The chain is built from TRBV28 and TRBJ2-1; the TRBD1 assignment by TCRdb is unverifiable without DNA. The CDR3 runs to 14 residues. The germline V gene encodes CDR1 MDHEN and CDR2 SYDVKM. The CDR3 loop reads CASRWADRGNEQFF.

The gene calls are TRBV7-9 and TRBJ2-3; TCRdb gives TRBD1 as the D gene, but with no DNA this cannot be confirmed. CDR3 length: 16 residues. Per the germline V gene, CDR1 is SEHNR and CDR2 is FQNEAQ (reference sequence). CDR3 residues: CASSFAGGAYADTQYF.

The rearrangement uses TRBV20-1 and TRBJ2-7. Germline values: CDR1 DFQATT, CDR2 SNEGSKA (reference sequence). The CDR3 has 12 residues. The CDR3 region is CSARTGLYEQYF.

The chain has TRBV7-6 and TRBJ2-1; TCRdb outputs TRBD2, but without DNA this stays unchecked. Per the germline V gene, CDR1 is SGHVS and CDR2 is FNYEAQ. This CDR3 spans 14 amino acids. CDR3 loop: CASSLVSGANEQFF.

The CDR3 region is CASSGGYTDTQYF. The chain carries TRBV6-5 and TRBJ2-3; TCRdb's D gene call, TRBD1, goes unchecked for lack of DNA. CDR1 MNHEY and CDR2 SVGAGI come from the germline V gene. This CDR3 comprises 13 residues.

The chain links TRBV29-1 to TRBJ2-2; the TCRdb D gene call, TRBD1, has no DNA to confirm it. CDR3 length equals 15 residues. CDR1 and CDR2 (germline): SQVTM, ANQGSEA. CDR3 sequence: CSVEAGTENTGELFF.

The rearrangement links TRBV7-9 to TRBJ1-2. CDR3 length: 14 amino acids. In germline, CDR1 is SEHNR, CDR2 FQNEAQ (reference sequence). The CDR3 protein is CASSLVGGQYGYTF.

This sequence joins TRBV7-6 and TRBJ1-1. The length of the CDR3 is 14 residues. Germline V gene data show CDR1 as SGHVS and CDR2 as FNYEAQ. This CDR3 reads CASSLEDGNTEAFF.

V usage is TRBV20-1 and J usage is TRBJ1-6. Germline CDR1 reads DFQATT; CDR2 reads SNEGSKA (reference sequence). The CDR3 consists of 14 residues. The CDR3: CSATATSYNSPLHF.

This chain joins TRBV7-3 and TRBJ2-3; TCRdb gives TRBD2 as the D gene, but with no DNA this cannot be confirmed. Germline CDR1 reads SGHTA; CDR2 reads FQGTGA. The CDR3 is 15 residues long. The CDR3 spells CASSLGGEGPDTQYF.

The rearrangement uses TRBV6-5 and TRBJ2-7; TCRdb names TRBD2, which stays unverified in the absence of DNA. CDR1 and CDR2 from the germline V gene are MNHEY and SVGAGI. The CDR3 consists of 14 residues. CDR3 protein: CASSYGGVPYEQYF.

This chain connects TRBV15 to TRBJ1-3; the TCRdb call, TRBD1, lacks DNA for checking. Germline CDR1 and CDR2: LNHNV and YYDKDF (reference sequence). The CDR3 is 13 residues long. This CDR3 is CATSRDPGDTIYF.

The chain links TRBV4-1 to TRBJ2-2; the TRBD1 assignment by TCRdb is unverifiable without DNA. The germline V gene has CDR1 MGHRA and CDR2 YSYEKL. The CDR3 runs 16 residues. This chain's CDR3 is CASSASGGRNTGELFF.

The genes are TRBV29-1 and TRBJ2-1; the D gene TCRdb calls, TRBD1, cannot be checked with no DNA. Germline V lookup: CDR1 SQVTM, CDR2 ANQGSEA. This CDR3 is 15 amino acids long. CDR3 in amino acids: CSVLGAGTRVDEQFF.